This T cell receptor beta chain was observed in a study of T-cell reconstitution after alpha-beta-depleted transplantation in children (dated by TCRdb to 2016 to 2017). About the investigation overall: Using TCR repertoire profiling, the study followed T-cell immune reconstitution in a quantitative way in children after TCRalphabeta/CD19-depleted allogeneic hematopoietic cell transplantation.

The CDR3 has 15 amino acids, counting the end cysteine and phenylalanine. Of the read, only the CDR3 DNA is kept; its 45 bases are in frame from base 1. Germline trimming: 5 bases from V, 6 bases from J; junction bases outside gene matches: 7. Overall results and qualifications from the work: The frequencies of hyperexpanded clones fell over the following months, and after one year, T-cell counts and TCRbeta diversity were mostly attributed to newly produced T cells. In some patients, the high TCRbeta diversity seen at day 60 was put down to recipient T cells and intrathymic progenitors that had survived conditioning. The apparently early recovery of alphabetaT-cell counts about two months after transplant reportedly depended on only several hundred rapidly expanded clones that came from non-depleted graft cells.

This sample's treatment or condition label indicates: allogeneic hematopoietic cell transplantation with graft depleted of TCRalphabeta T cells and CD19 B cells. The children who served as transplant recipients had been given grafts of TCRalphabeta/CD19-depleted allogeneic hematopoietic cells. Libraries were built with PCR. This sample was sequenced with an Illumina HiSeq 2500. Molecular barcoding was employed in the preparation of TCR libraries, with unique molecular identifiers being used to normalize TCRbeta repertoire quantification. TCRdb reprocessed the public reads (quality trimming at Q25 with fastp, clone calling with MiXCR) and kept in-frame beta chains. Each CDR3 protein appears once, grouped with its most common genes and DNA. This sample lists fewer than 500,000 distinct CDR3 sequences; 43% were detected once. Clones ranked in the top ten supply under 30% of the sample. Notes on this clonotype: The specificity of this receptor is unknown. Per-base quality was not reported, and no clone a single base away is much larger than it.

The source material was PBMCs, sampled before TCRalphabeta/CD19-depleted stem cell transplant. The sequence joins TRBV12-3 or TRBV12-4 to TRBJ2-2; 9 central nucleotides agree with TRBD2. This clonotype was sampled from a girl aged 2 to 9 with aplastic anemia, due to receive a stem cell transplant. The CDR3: CASSRAGGPAGELFF. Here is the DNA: TGTGCCAGCAGTCGAGCGGGAGGCCCTGCCGGGGAGCTGTTTTTT.